Below, one TCR beta chain is given with its context. Hyperthyroidism had been newly diagnosed in patients aged 18 to 65, and its duration was under 2 months. Exclusion of a patient resulted from uncontrolled infection, other autoimmune disease, pregnancy or lactation. Germline values: CDR1 KGHDR, CDR2 SFDVKD. This CDR3 is built from 15 residues. The source material, RNA transcripts, was used to amplify TCR beta CDR3 regions. First-round RT-PCR with HTBI primers amplified the TCR CDR3 region. TCRdb independently ran MiXCR on the multiplex PCR reads; one entry per CDR3 protein. Counted here are some 510,000 distinct CDR3 sequences, 35% to 55% occurring once; the ten biggest clones make up approximately 8.2%. This entry is derived from a study of T cells in Graves' hyperthyroidism and ophthalmopathy.

The origin of this receptor is a woman between 18 and 30 years old with Graves' hyperthyroidism. Sequencing was performed on peripheral blood or thyroid tissue (not recorded which). V is TRBV24-1 and J is TRBJ2-5; the D call may be TRBD1 or TRBD2 (5 bases each). The J call may be faulty, since TRBJ2-1 better matches the DNA end. The CDR3 DNA follows: TGTGCCACCAGTGATCCCACGGGGCTTGTGCATGAGCAGTTCTTC. Residues: CATSDPTGLVHEQFF.